A single sample gave rise to the 5 T cell receptor beta chains below, sequenced in a study of cytomegalovirus exposure and HLA in healthy donors. A multiplex PCR was run with 60 Vbeta primers and 13 Jbeta primers. Generated by immunoSEQ multiplex PCR, the TCRdb table keeps only in-frame clones and is missing some. The profile covers approximately 130,000 clones, with over 70% appearing a single time and around 2.9% taken by the ten largest. Material: PBMCs. The source is a man aged 25 to 40 in good health and CMV-seronegative.

The genes are TRBV19 and TRBJ1-5, with 9 bases fitting TRBD1. After removal of 6 bases from V and 6 bases from J, the junction contained 6 bases not matched to a gene. Per germline, CDR1 LNHDA and CDR2 SQIVND (reference sequence). The CDR3 loop spans 14 amino acids. CDR3 DNA: TGTGCCAGTAGAGCCGGGACAGGGATTCAGCCCCAGCATTTT. This sequence encodes CASRAGTGIQPQHF.

The chain recombines TRBV7-9 with TRBJ2-7, with 8 positions matching TRBD1. The CDR3 covers 15 residues. CDR1 SEHNR and CDR2 FQNEAQ come from the germline V gene (reference sequence). The V and J ends lost 5 bases and 0 bases, in that order; junction bases with no gene match: 6. For the CDR3, the DNA is TGTGCCAGCAGCGCCCGGGACAGGAGCTCCTACGAGCAGTACTTC. It encodes CASSARDRSSYEQYF.

There are a few counts of this clone. J is TRBJ2-5 and V is TRBV6-7; 7 bases match TRBD1. TRBV6-7 is known as an ORF, though its function is uncertain. Trimming removed 7 bases from V and 2 bases from J; junction bases left unmatched: 7. The CDR3 contains 14 residues. CDR3 DNA: TGTGCCAGCAACCACAGGGGAGTACAAGAGACCCAGTACTTC. Protein: CASNHRGVQETQYF.

This CDR3 reads CASSLAQGAYNEQFF. The CDR3 DNA reads as TGTGCCAGCAGCTTGGCCCAGGGGGCCTACAATGAGCAGTTCTTC. The chain carries TRBV5-4 and TRBJ2-1, with 7 positions matching TRBD1. V lost 0 bases to trimming and J lost 2 bases; unmatched junction nucleotides: 2. Looked up from germline, CDR1 is SGHNT and CDR2 is YYREEE (reference sequence). The CDR3 is 15 residues long.

This clone was counted only a few times. The V gene is TRBV5-4, the J gene TRBJ2-3; possibly TRBD2 for D (6 bases). The CDR3 length is 13 residues. Germline CDR1 is SGHNT and CDR2 is YYREEE (reference sequence). Trimming removed 0 bases from V and 7 bases from J, with 9 bases in between. The CDR3 region is CASSLVGGHTQYF. CDR3 DNA: TGTGCCAGCAGCTTGGTGGGAGGCCATACGCAGTATTTT.